This T cell receptor beta chain was observed in a study of blood T cell repertoires in COVID-19. Original methodology: Nucleated cell counts were estimated from reference gene primer amplification. Repertoires were generated with immunoSEQ multiplex PCR, while TCRdb's copy carries only in-frame clones and drops some. Clone size and V and J calls were adopted from that table, with D and trimming inferred from the DNA. The table shows 140,000 to 150,000 clones, with over 70% occurring only once. V lost 0 bases to trimming and J lost 3 bases, with 18 bases between them. Looked up from germline, CDR1 is LGHNT and CDR2 is FRNRAP. There are 18 residues in the CDR3.

This chain uses TRBV12-5 with TRBJ1-3; unclear D gene. The sequenced sample consisted of PBMCs or T cells enriched from blood (not recorded which). The sequence derives from a man in his 60s who had recovered from COVID-19. Written as DNA, the CDR3 is TGTGCTAGTGGTTTGGTCGTCGGACTACTAATTGTTGGAAACACCATATATTTT. Translating it yields CASGLVVGLLIVGNTIYF.